These 15 T cell receptor beta chains were sequenced from one sample in a study of blood T cell repertoires in COVID-19. Libraries were prepared by immunoSEQ multiplex PCR; TCRdb keeps only in-frame clonotypes and omits some of them. This table holds under 150,000 clones, approximately 89% found once. Specimen: peripheral blood. The receptor source for this set is a human donor in a cohort sampled during active COVID-19.

This chain joins TRBV9 and TRBJ2-2; D might be TRBD1 (6 bases). The CDR3 spans 14 residues. V was clipped by 4 bases and J by 3 bases, with 10 bases between them. CDR1 and CDR2 from the germline V gene are SGDLS and YYNGEE. The CDR3 region is CASSPGQDTGELFF. The DNA of the CDR3 is TGTGCCAGCAGCCCGGGACAAGACACCGGGGAGCTGTTTTTT.

To note about this clone: The same CDR3 arises from other DNA sequences in this sample as well. The chain couples TRBV5-1 to TRBJ1-5; D gene ambiguous. Trimming took off 0 bases at V and 2 bases at J, with 6 bases between the two ends. Germline V gives CDR1 SGHRS, CDR2 YFSETQ. The CDR3 loop spans 14 amino acids. For the CDR3, the DNA is TGCGCCAGCAGCTTGGGTGAGGGCAATCAGCCCCAGCATTTT. Translating gives CASSLGEGNQPQHF. The full variable domain, its missing parts supplied by reference TRBV5-1 and TRBJ1-5, is KAGVTQTPRYLIKTRGQQVTLSCSPISGHRSVSWYQQTPGQGLQFLFEYFSETQRNKGNFPGRFSGRQFSNSRSEMNVSTLELGDSALYLCASSLGEGNQPQHFGDGTRLSIL.

The chain's CDR3 is CASPGTGGTDTQYF. In nucleotides, the CDR3 is TGTGCCAGCCCCGGGACAGGGGGCACAGATACGCAGTATTTT. This chain connects TRBV2 to TRBJ2-3, with 10 bases aligning to TRBD1. The CDR3 has 14 residues. V shed 8 bases and J 1 base; nucleotides not matched to a gene: 3. Per the germline V gene, CDR1 is SNHLY and CDR2 is FYNNEI.

This sequence joins TRBV3-1 (or the pseudogene TRBV3-2) and TRBJ1-2; D is possibly TRBD1 (6 bases). The CDR3 spans 12 residues. V gave up 6 bases and J gave up 8 bases, with 13 bases separating them. Germline loops: CDR1 LGHDT, CDR2 YNNKEL (reference sequence). Here the CDR3 reads CASRDLDSGYTF. CDR3 DNA sequence: TGTGCCAGCAGAGACTTGGACAGCGGCTACACCTTC.

This chain connects TRBV29-1 to TRBJ2-5; D remains ambiguous. The ends were cut back, 0 bases at V and 5 bases at J, with 10 bases in the middle. The CDR3 is made up of 13 amino acids. Germline V gives CDR1 SQVTM, CDR2 ANQGSEA. The CDR3 DNA reads TGCAGCGTTGAAGATGCGGAAGCGGAGACCCAGTACTTC. Protein sequence: CSVEDAEAETQYF.

The V and J genes are TRBV24-1 and TRBJ1-2; no definite D call. CDR1 is KGHDR, CDR2 SFDVKD, per germline. Trimming cost V 5 bases and J 3 bases, with 18 bases left between them. The CDR3 consists of 16 residues. CDR3 DNA: TGTGCCACCAGTGGGTGGAGAGGTGGATTCCACTATGGCTACACCTTC. Its protein product is CATSGWRGGFHYGYTF.

There are a few counts of this clone. The J gene is TRBJ1-1, the V gene TRBV7-3; unclear D gene. This CDR3 is built from 15 residues. Trimming shortened V by 5 bases and J by 1 base, and 14 bases separated the two germline ends. Germline-derived CDR1 and CDR2 are SGHTA and FQGTGA. The CDR3 DNA is TGTGCCAGCAGCCCGTCAAATACAGCGAACACTGAAGCTTTCTTT. This codes for CASSPSNTANTEAFF.

V is TRBV5-4 and J is TRBJ1-2; tentatively, D is TRBD1 (5 bases). CDR3 length: 15 amino acids. The germline gives CDR1 SGHNT, CDR2 YYREEE (reference sequence). The V end was cut by 1 base, the J end by 0 bases, with 10 bases between. CDR3 bases: TGTGCCAGCAGCTTGCAGGCAGGGCCTAACTATGGCTACACCTTC. Residues: CASSLQAGPNYGYTF.

The V gene is TRBV4-1, the J gene TRBJ2-3, with 10 bases identical to TRBD2. Germline lookup yields CDR1 MGHRA and CDR2 YSYEKL. V trimming: 4 bases; J trimming: 1 base; junction bases outside the gene matches: 11. This CDR3 is 18 amino acids long. The CDR3 spells CASSRAGLGTSGTDTQYF. The CDR3, as DNA: TGCGCCAGCAGCCGGGCCGGCCTCGGGACTAGCGGCACAGATACGCAGTATTTT.

The J gene is TRBJ2-5, the V gene TRBV5-5; 11 bases map to TRBD2. Germline loops: CDR1 SGHKS, CDR2 YYEKEE (reference sequence). The V and J ends lost 2 bases and 1 base, in that order; junction bases with no gene match: 7. This CDR3 spans 17 amino acids. The CDR3, as DNA: TGTGCCAGCAGCTTAATCCCGGGACTAGCGGCCCAAGAGACCCAGTACTTC. Its protein product is CASSLIPGLAAQETQYF.

The rearrangement joins TRBV6-5 to TRBJ2-1; 12 nucleotides agree with TRBD1. This CDR3 has 15 amino acids. Germline V gene data show CDR1 as MNHEY and CDR2 as SVGAGI. V dropped 5 bases and J dropped 8; count of bases not matched to a gene: 7. This chain's CDR3 is CASSRTGTGGYEQFF. Here the CDR3 DNA reads TGTGCCAGCAGTCGTACCGGGACAGGGGGCTATGAGCAGTTCTTC.

This chain links TRBV3-1 (or the pseudogene TRBV3-2) with TRBJ2-5; TRBD1 matches 8 bases. CDR3 size: 14 residues. The V and J ends lost 2 bases and 3 bases, in that order; junction bases with no gene match: 2. CDR1 is LGHDT and CDR2 is YNNKEL in the germline V gene (reference sequence). The CDR3 is CASSQHRGKETQYF. DNA of the CDR3: TGTGCCAGCAGCCAACACAGGGGGAAAGAGACCCAGTACTTC.

The CDR3 region has the DNA TGTGCCAGCAGCTCGGGAGGGGCGCGGGGGCAAGAGACCCAGTACTTC. Translation gives CASSSGGARGQETQYF. V and J are TRBV7-2 and TRBJ2-5; the match to TRBD2 covers 8 bases. This CDR3 is 16 amino acids long. Losses at the gene ends were 4 bases for V and 2 bases for J; bases not matched to a gene: 9. Germline V gene lookup returns CDR1 SGHTA and CDR2 FQGNSA.

This chain links TRBV27 with TRBJ2-7; 10 bases agree with TRBD2. The CDR3 has 15 residues. Per the germline V gene, CDR1 is MNHEY and CDR2 is SMNVEV (reference sequence). V was pared by 6 bases and J by 3 bases, with 8 bases of the junction left unmatched. Here the CDR3 reads CASSTPGTSVYEQYF. The CDR3 nucleotides are TGTGCCAGCAGCACGCCAGGGACTAGCGTCTACGAGCAGTACTTC.

The V and J genes are TRBV9 and TRBJ2-5; 10 bases align to TRBD1. Germline loops: CDR1 SGDLS, CDR2 YYNGEE. The CDR3 consists of 15 residues. Unmatched junction bases numbered 3, after V lost 0 bases and J lost 4 bases. The CDR3 protein is CASSVDGTGVETQYF. CDR3 nucleotide sequence: TGTGCCAGCAGCGTAGACGGGACAGGGGTAGAGACCCAGTACTTC.